This T cell receptor beta chain derives from a study of cytomegalovirus exposure and HLA in healthy donors. Study-wide findings and caveats: Later analysis placed DRB1 highest and HLA-C lowest in TCR association rates, which differed by HLA locus.

In regard to this clone: The antigen is undetermined.

Losses at the gene ends were 6 bases for V and 4 bases for J; bases not matched to a gene: 11. Germline V gene data show CDR1 as MDHEN and CDR2 as SYDVKM. The CDR3 is 15 residues long. Researchers ran the PCR with 60 Vbeta and 13 Jbeta primers. Libraries were prepared by immunoSEQ multiplex PCR; TCRdb keeps only in-frame clonotypes and omits some of them. The sample shows about 180,000 clones, 75% to 85% of them seen only once. This chain links TRBV28 with TRBJ1-2, with 7 bases aligning to TRBD1. What was sequenced was PBMCs. The receptor was isolated from a woman aged 60-75 years in good health and CMV-seropositive. The chain's CDR3 is CASSPLGQPSYGYTF. In DNA, the CDR3 is TGTGCCAGCAGCCCCCTGGGACAGCCTAGCTATGGCTACACCTTC.